This is a list of T cell receptor beta chains from one sample in a study of beta chain features in type 1 diabetes. Produced via immunoSEQ multiplex PCR; TCRdb's table is partial and in-frame only. The table lists about 660,000 clones, over 12% of them singletons. Sequencing input: naive CD4+ T cells from blood. The origin of the receptors is a man aged 18 to 29 with type 1 diabetes. CDR3s include the opening cysteine and the closing phenylalanine or tryptophan. Fields, in order: J gene, V gene, D gene, clone size, CDR3 DNA, CDR3 protein. A D gene is named only where the DNA matches it firmly. Rows give clone size only sometimes, using once, few, many, or a class for an expanded clone.

J: TRBJ2-7; V: TRBV7-9; D: TRBD1; size: -; DNA: TGTGCCAGCAGCCCTAGGACAGGGACCTACGAGCAGTACTTC; CDR3: CASSPRTGTYEQYF
J: TRBJ1-2; V: TRBV4-1; D: TRBD1; size: -; DNA: TGCGCCAGCAGCCAAGAGATCGGGACAGGGAGCTATGGCTACACCTTC; CDR3: CASSQEIGTGSYGYTF
J: TRBJ2-5; V: TRBV10-3; D: TRBD1; size: -; DNA: TGTGCCATCAGTGGGACAGGGGATGGGGAGACCCAGTACTTC; CDR3: CAISGTGDGETQYF
J: TRBJ2-2; V: TRBV10-2; D: -; size: -; DNA: TGCGCCAGCAGCGCCGCGGACAGTCCCGGGGAGCTGTTTTTT; CDR3: CASSAADSPGELFF
J: TRBJ2-2; V: TRBV5-4; D: TRBD2; size: few; DNA: TGTGCCAGCAGTTCGAGCGGGAAGGGCGGGGAGCTGTTTTTT; CDR3: CASSSSGKGGELFF
J: TRBJ2-3; V: TRBV29-1; D: -; size: few; DNA: TGCAGCGGATCCCCGGACTCCACAGATACGCAGTATTTT; CDR3: CSGSPDSTDTQYF
J: TRBJ2-1; V: TRBV6-4; D: TRBD2; size: -; DNA: TGTGCCAGCAGTGCTGAGCGGGGGGAGAATGAGCAGTTCTTC; CDR3: CASSAERGENEQFF
J: TRBJ1-5; V: TRBV15; D: -; size: -; DNA: TGTGCCACCAGCCGAACACAAACCAGGGGAGGCCAGCCCCAGCATTTT; CDR3: CATSRTQTRGGQPQHF
J: TRBJ2-7; V: TRBV23-1; D: -; size: -; DNA: TGCGCCAGCAGTCAATCGGCCCCTCTGGGGGAGGAGCAGTACTTC; CDR3: CASSQSAPLGEEQYF
J: TRBJ1-4; V: TRBV7-9; D: TRBD1; size: -; DNA: TGTGCCAGCAGCCCGACAGGGACTAATGAAAAACTGTTTTTT; CDR3: CASSPTGTNEKLFF
J: TRBJ2-4; V: TRBV5-1; D: -; size: -; DNA: TGCGCCAGCAGCTTGGAGGGGTCCCCCGTGGACATTCAGTACTTC; CDR3: CASSLEGSPVDIQYF
J: TRBJ1-4; V: TRBV6-5; D: -; size: -; DNA: TGTGCCAGCAGTCAGGGGCCAAGGAACAAACTGTTTTTT; CDR3: CASSQGPRNKLFF
J: TRBJ2-4; V: TRBV30; D: -; size: few; DNA: TGTGCCTGGAGGACTAGTGGCGCCAAAAACATTCAGTACTTC; CDR3: CAWRTSGAKNIQYF
J: TRBJ2-1; V: TRBV7-7; D: TRBD2; size: -; DNA: TGTGCTAGCAGCTTAGGGCTAGCGGGACCGAATGAGCAGTTCTTC; CDR3: CASSLGLAGPNEQFF
J: TRBJ2-5; V: TRBV30; D: -; size: few; DNA: TGTGCCTGGAGTGTGGGGGGGCGAGTAGAGACCCAGTACTTC; CDR3: CAWSVGGRVETQYF
J: TRBJ1-2; V: TRBV30; D: -; size: few; DNA: TGTGCCTGGATCCCCCAGGGAATCCATGGCTACACCTTC; CDR3: CAWIPQGIHGYTF
J: TRBJ2-1; V: TRBV5-4; D: TRBD2; size: few; DNA: TGTGCCAGCAGCTTGCTACTAGCGGGCTCCTACAATGAGCAGTTCTTC; CDR3: CASSLLLAGSYNEQFF
J: TRBJ2-3; V: TRBV30; D: -; size: few; DNA: TGTGCCTGGAGTCGTTCGGCTAATAGTAGGAATACGCAGTATTTT; CDR3: CAWSRSANSRNTQYF
J: TRBJ2-1; V: TRBV5-6; D: -; size: -; DNA: TGTGCCAGCAGCTTGGTGTCAGATGAGCAGTTCTTC; CDR3: CASSLVSDEQFF
J: TRBJ2-4; V: TRBV4-3; D: -; size: few; DNA: TGCGCCAGCAGCCCCACCACCCCGGGGCCGACCAAAAACATTCAGTACTTC; CDR3: CASSPTTPGPTKNIQYF
J: TRBJ2-5; V: TRBV7-2; D: -; size: -; DNA: TGTGCCAGCAGGGTGGGGCTCGGGCGCCAAGAGACCCAGTACTTC; CDR3: CASRVGLGRQETQYF
J: TRBJ2-5; V: TRBV7-2; D: TRBD1; size: -; DNA: TGTGCCAGCAGCTCGACAGGGGGTCTGGAGACCCAGTACTTC; CDR3: CASSSTGGLETQYF
J: TRBJ2-5; V: TRBV27; D: -; size: few; DNA: TGTGCCAGCAGTTCATCCCCGACTAGTAAGGAGACCCAGTACTTC; CDR3: CASSSSPTSKETQYF
J: TRBJ1-2; V: TRBV19; D: -; size: few; DNA: TGTGCCAGTAGTATAATCGAGGGAGGGCGCGATGGCTACACCTTC; CDR3: CASSIIEGGRDGYTF
J: TRBJ1-1; V: TRBV30; D: TRBD1; size: -; DNA: TGTGCCCGGGACAGGGGGGTGAACACTGAAGCTTTCTTT; CDR3: CARDRGVNTEAFF
J: TRBJ2-3; V: TRBV7-6; D: TRBD2; size: few; DNA: TGTGCCAGCAGCGTCACACTTATGAGCGGGGGGTCGTTGGATACGCAGTATTTT; CDR3: CASSVTLMSGGSLDTQYF
J: TRBJ2-1; V: TRBV7-2; D: -; size: -; DNA: TGTGCCAGCAGCTCTTCGCCGGGACTCCCCTCCTACAATGAGCAGTTCTTC; CDR3: CASSSSPGLPSYNEQFF